This T cell receptor (beta chain) was recovered during a study of T cell repertoires in cytomegalovirus infection (dated by TCRdb to about 2019). Study-level background: The HLA type of each donor mattered for the analysis, because public TCR beta signatures pointed to carriage of CMV infection along with the matching HLA type.

TCRdb records Illumina HiSeq 1500 as the sequencer. The public reads were quality trimmed at Q25 with fastp and then assembled into clones with MiXCR by TCRdb, keeping productive beta chains. Every CDR3 protein is listed once, alongside the most common genes and DNA of its rows. The sample contains 210,000 or so distinct CDR3 sequences, roughly 6.5% of them found a single time. 5.5% to 8% of the sample goes to the ten largest clones. Points the paper makes about the study in general: In both this cohort and an independent roughly 400-donor cohort, the cumulative frequency of public TCR beta family members distinguished carriers of CMV infection plus the relevant HLA type. In the ex vivo response, HLA-C-restricted CMV-specific TCR beta clonotypes were dominant, and in two of eight donors the single most frequent clonotype came from this HLA-C-restricted group.

This clonotype has ten or more counts. Its cognate antigen has yet to be identified. No qualities accompany the bases; no much larger clone lies one base away. Sequenced material: PBMCs. The clonotype was recovered from a human donor in good health (CMV status not recorded). Some clones in this sample may be carry-over from other donors' samples.

The base sequence is TGTGCCAGCAGGTCCGGGTCCCAAAGGCCAGAGACCCAGTACTTC. This translates into CASRSGSQRPETQYF. The chain is encoded by TRBV3-1 joined to TRBJ2-5; the D gene identity is not certain. CDR1 LGHDT and CDR2 YNNKEL are derived from the germline V gene (reference sequence). From its cysteine to its phenylalanine, the CDR3 spans 15 amino acids. The read is trimmed to its CDR3 DNA, 45 bases read in frame from base 1. V and J lose 6 bases and 4 bases, and a span of 18 bases separates them.